Listed below are T cell receptor beta chains from one sample, sequenced in a study of OX40 agonist ivuxolimab in advanced cancers. TCRdb's table, derived via immunoSEQ multiplex PCR, lists solely in-frame clones and lacks some. The sample has 36,000 or so clones; around four fifths are singletons. Here the sequenced sample was CD4+ or CD8+ T cells sorted from blood, taken in a trial of the OX40 agonist ivuxolimab. The receptors derive from an adult with an advanced solid tumor such as melanoma, head and neck, liver or kidney cancer. Each CDR3 is given with its conserved first and last residue. Fields, in order: D gene, J gene, V gene, clone size, CDR3 DNA, CDR3 protein. The D gene is left open where the match is weak. Part of the rows lack a size; the others show once, few, many or a class for expanded clones.

D: -; J: TRBJ2-1; V: TRBV27; size: -; DNA: TGTGCCAGCAGTACCCGGCGGATGAGTGGGGGGTACAATGAGCAGTTCTTC; CDR3: CASSTRRMSGGYNEQFF
D: -; J: TRBJ1-2; V: TRBV5-8; size: -; DNA: TGTGCCAGCAGCTTGCAAATCTATGGCTACACCTTC; CDR3: CASSLQIYGYTF
D: TRBD1; J: TRBJ2-7; V: TRBV6-5; size: -; DNA: TGTGCCAGCAGTCTGGGACAGTCTCACGAGCAGTACTTC; CDR3: CASSLGQSHEQYF
D: -; J: TRBJ2-7; V: TRBV29-1; size: few; DNA: TGCAGCGTTGTAGCCGACGGAGGAACCACCTACGAGCAGTACTTC; CDR3: CSVVADGGTTYEQYF
D: TRBD1; J: TRBJ1-5; V: TRBV2; size: -; DNA: TGTGCCAGCAGTGGCGGGACAGGGGGCTTTCAGCCCCAGCATTTT; CDR3: CASSGGTGGFQPQHF
D: TRBD1; J: TRBJ2-1; V: TRBV2; size: -; DNA: TGTGCCAGCAGTGAAGCGGGACAGGGGGTAGTCAGCCCCCATGAGCAGTTCTTC; CDR3: CASSEAGQGVVSPHEQFF
D: TRBD1; J: TRBJ2-7; V: TRBV2; size: -; DNA: TGTGCCAGCAGTGAAGGGGTATACAGGGGCGAGCAGTACTTC; CDR3: CASSEGVYRGEQYF
D: -; J: TRBJ1-1; V: TRBV4-1; size: -; DNA: TGCGCCAGCAGCCAAGAGGCGAACACTGAAGCTTTCTTT; CDR3: CASSQEANTEAFF
D: -; J: TRBJ2-6; V: TRBV2; size: -; DNA: TGTGCCAGCAGCGCGGACGGAAGCTCTGGGGCCAACGTCCTGACTTTC; CDR3: CASSADGSSGANVLTF
D: -; J: TRBJ1-1; V: TRBV6-5; size: few; DNA: TGTGCCAGCAGGCCCCGGGACCCCGAGGCTGAAGCTTTCTTT; CDR3: CASRPRDPEAEAFF
D: TRBD1; J: TRBJ1-1; V: TRBV4-2; size: -; DNA: TGTGCCAGCAGCCCCTCCGGACAGGGAAACACTGAAGCTTTCTTT; CDR3: CASSPSGQGNTEAFF
D: -; J: TRBJ1-1; V: TRBV16; size: medium-sized; DNA: TGTGCCAGCATGGGGTGGGATGAAGCTTTCTTT; CDR3: CASMGWDEAFF
D: TRBD1; J: TRBJ1-2; V: TRBV5-1; size: -; DNA: TGCGCCAGCAGGGCCGGGACAGGGCATGGCTACACCTTC; CDR3: CASRAGTGHGYTF
D: TRBD2; J: TRBJ2-1; V: TRBV5-4; size: -; DNA: TGTGCCAGCAGCTTGCGCCGGGGGGTTTTGGATGAGCAGTTCTTC; CDR3: CASSLRRGVLDEQFF
D: TRBD2; J: TRBJ2-5; V: TRBV6-1; size: -; DNA: TGTGCCAGCAGTGAACTTACAGGGACTAGGACCCAGTACTTC; CDR3: CASSELTGTRTQYF
D: -; J: TRBJ2-7; V: TRBV7-8; size: -; DNA: TGTGCCAGCAGCGACCAGGGAGTGGGAGTCTTGAGCGAGCAGTACTTC; CDR3: CASSDQGVGVLSEQYF